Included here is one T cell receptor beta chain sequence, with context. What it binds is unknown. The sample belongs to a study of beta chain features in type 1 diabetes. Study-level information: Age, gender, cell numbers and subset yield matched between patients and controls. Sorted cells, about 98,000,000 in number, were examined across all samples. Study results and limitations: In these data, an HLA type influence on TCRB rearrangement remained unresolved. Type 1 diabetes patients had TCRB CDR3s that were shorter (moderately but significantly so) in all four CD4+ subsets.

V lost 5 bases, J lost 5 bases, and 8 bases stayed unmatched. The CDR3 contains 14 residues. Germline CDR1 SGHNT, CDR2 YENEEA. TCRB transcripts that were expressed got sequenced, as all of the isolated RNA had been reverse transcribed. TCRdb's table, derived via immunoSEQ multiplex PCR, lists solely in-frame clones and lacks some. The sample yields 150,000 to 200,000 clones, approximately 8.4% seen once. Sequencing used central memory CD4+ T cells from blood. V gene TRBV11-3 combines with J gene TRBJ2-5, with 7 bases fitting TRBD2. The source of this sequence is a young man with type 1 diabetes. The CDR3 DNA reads TGTGCCAGCAGCACAACTAGCGATGGGGAGACCCAGTACTTC. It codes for CASSTTSDGETQYF.